This T cell receptor beta chain was sequenced for a study of shared T cell receptors in the human thymus. Method: immunoSEQ multiplex PCR; TCRdb's copy keeps in-frame clones and lacks some. The sample carries roughly 710,000 clones, roughly 85% recorded once. This CDR3 is 19 amino acids long. Germline V lookup: CDR1 SGHAT, CDR2 FQNNGV. J gave up 5 bases and V 1 base, and 15 bases lay outside the gene matches. The data were also submitted as part of a second study, on human thymus T cells. That paper notes: Resected material from corrective heart surgery provided the thymus tissue analysed. Thymic and blood repertoires appeared to show biased V and J gene usage. Related research has reported that thymic repertoires overlap highly among unrelated individuals.

The gene calls are TRBV11-2 and TRBJ2-4, with 9 bases matching TRBD1. The specimen was thymocytes. The source is a girl under three years old with a congenital heart defect. CDR3 residues: CASSLVQDRGGIGENIQYF. The CDR3, as DNA: TGTGCCAGCAGCTTAGTCCAAGACAGGGGGGGAATAGGAGAAAACATTCAGTACTTC.